A single sample is the source of the 30 T cell receptor beta chains below, sequenced in a study of T cell repertoires in cytomegalovirus infection. TCRdb analysed the reads with MiXCR anew, one entry per CDR3 protein. Here the sample spans 200,000 to 300,000 distinct CDR3 sequences, 12% to 15% being singletons. The sequenced sample consisted of PBMCs. Receptor source: a human donor in good health (CMV status not recorded). Some clones in this sample may be carry-over from other donors' samples.

The sample holds many counts of this clonotype. The V gene is TRBV7-6, the J gene TRBJ2-7; possibly TRBD1 or TRBD2 for D (5 bases each). The CDR3 spans 16 residues. V lost 7 bases and J lost 0, with 19 bases in between. Germline assignment: CDR1 SGHVS and CDR2 FNYEAQ. CDR3 region: CASTGTSDGYSYEQYF. CDR3 nucleotides: TGTGCCAGCACAGGGACGAGTGACGGATACTCCTACGAGCAGTACTTC.

The rearrangement links TRBV20-1 to TRBJ2-1; no clear D. The germline CDR1 and CDR2 sequences are DFQATT and SNEGSKA (reference sequence). The CDR3 runs 14 residues. The V and J ends lost 3 bases and 4 bases respectively, with 13 bases between them. The CDR3 reads CSASRSTGYNEQFF. Written as DNA, the CDR3 is TGCAGTGCTAGTCGGTCTACTGGGTACAATGAGCAGTTCTTC.

CDR3 in DNA: TGTGCCAGCAGCCAAGAAGAAGGACGTTTAGGCTACACCTTC. This sequence encodes CASSQEEGRLGYTF. The chain links TRBV3-1 to TRBJ1-2; D is unclear. From germline, CDR1 is LGHDT and CDR2 YNNKEL (reference sequence). The CDR3 runs to 14 residues. V gave up 0 bases and J gave up 8 bases, with 13 bases separating them.

This clonotype was observed many times. This chain uses TRBV7-2 with TRBJ1-1; 7 bases fit TRBD1. CDR1 is SGHTA, CDR2 FQGNSA, per germline. The V gene end was trimmed by 3 bases and the J gene end by 4 bases; junction bases not matched to a gene: 2. The CDR3 covers 13 residues. The CDR3 spells CASSLDRSTEAFF. The CDR3 DNA is TGTGCCAGCAGCTTGGACAGGAGCACTGAAGCTTTCTTT.

The chain uses TRBV2 and TRBJ1-1; TRBD1 matches 7 bases. V was clipped by 6 bases and J by 0 bases; unmatched bases: 4. The length of the CDR3 is 14 residues. The germline V gene has CDR1 SNHLY and CDR2 FYNNEI. The CDR3 bases are TGTGCCAGCAGGGACAGGCGAATGAACACTGAAGCTTTCTTT. It codes for CASRDRRMNTEAFF.

This chain uses TRBV3-1 with TRBJ2-7, with D unclear. V dropped 0 bases and J dropped 0 bases, with 12 bases sitting between them. CDR1 and CDR2 (germline): LGHDT, YNNKEL (reference sequence). The CDR3 length is 16 residues. The CDR3 DNA is TGTGCCAGCAGCCAAGATCTCCTGCCCAGCTCCTACGAGCAGTACTTC. It yields the protein CASSQDLLPSSYEQYF.

The chain couples TRBV23-1 to TRBJ2-5; D unresolved. TRBV23-1 is labeled an ORF, and its function is uncertain. The CDR3 consists of 16 residues. V was clipped by 0 bases and J by 5 bases, with 16 bases between them. The CDR3 protein is CASSQSFAFFRETQYF. The CDR3 nucleotides read TGCGCCAGCAGTCAATCGTTCGCCTTCTTTCGGGAGACCCAGTACTTC.

This clonotype was detected many times. This chain links TRBV7-2 with TRBJ2-3, with TRBD1 identical over 7 bases. Germline assignment: CDR1 SGHTA and CDR2 FQGNSA. The CDR3 sequence is 15 residues long. V trimming: 0 bases; J trimming: 7 bases; junction bases outside the gene matches: 7. The CDR3 loop is CASSLALYRGNTQYF. The DNA of the CDR3 is TGTGCCAGCAGCTTAGCGCTTTACAGGGGAAATACGCAGTATTTT.

The chain carries TRBV20-1 and TRBJ2-3; the match to TRBD1 covers 10 bases. With V trimmed by 6 bases and J by 7 bases, 13 bases remained unmatched. The CDR3 sequence is 15 residues long. The germline CDR1 and CDR2 sequences are DFQATT and SNEGSKA (reference sequence). In nucleotides, the CDR3 is TGCAGTGCCCTCCCGGGGGACAGGGGAACCTATACGCAGTATTTT. Amino acids: CSALPGDRGTYTQYF.

This clonotype was found many times. The CDR3 DNA is TGTGCCAGCAGCCCGGGACAGGCTTTCCACGAGCAGTACTTC. This codes for CASSPGQAFHEQYF. The chain joins TRBV6-2 or TRBV6-3 to TRBJ2-7; 8 bases are shared with TRBD1. With V trimmed by 6 bases and J by 5 bases, 9 bases remained unmatched. Germline V gives CDR1 MNHEY, CDR2 SVGEGT. This CDR3 has 14 residues.

The J gene is TRBJ1-5, the V gene TRBV20-1; TRBD1 is a possible D gene (6 bases). Germline V gene lookup returns CDR1 DFQATT and CDR2 SNEGSKA (reference sequence). Trimming pared 5 bases from V and 0 bases from J, leaving 14 bases between. The CDR3 consists of 15 residues. CDR3 bases: TGCAGTGCTCCGGCGGGGGGCTATAGCAATCAGCCCCAGCATTTT. It specifies CSAPAGGYSNQPQHF.

This clonotype has more than one count but fewer than ten. This sequence joins TRBV9 and TRBJ2-1, with 7 nucleotides matching TRBD2. The CDR3 is 17 residues long. CDR1 SGDLS and CDR2 YYNGEE come from the germline V gene. The V and J ends lost 0 bases and 1 base, in that order; junction bases with no gene match: 7. CDR3 nucleotides: TGTGCCAGCAGCGTAGCCCCGACTAGCCCTTCCTACAATGAGCAGTTCTTC. This sequence encodes CASSVAPTSPSYNEQFF.

This clonotype occurred many times. The chain has TRBV7-2 and TRBJ1-1, with D unresolved. Germline V gene data show CDR1 as SGHTA and CDR2 as FQGNSA. The V end lost 5 bases, the J end lost 6 bases, and 10 bases lay between the germline ends. The CDR3 covers 12 residues. CDR3: CASSLRRAEAFF. As DNA, the CDR3 is TGTGCCAGCAGCCTCCGGAGGGCTGAAGCTTTCTTT.

The chain carries TRBV7-2 and TRBJ2-2; the match to TRBD2 covers 9 bases. Germline loops: CDR1 SGHTA, CDR2 FQGNSA. V dropped 2 bases and J dropped 6; count of bases not matched to a gene: 7. The CDR3 has 16 amino acids. The CDR3 DNA follows: TGTGCCAGCAGCTTATATATAGCGGGAGATGCCGGGGAGCTGTTTTTT. Protein product: CASSLYIAGDAGELFF.

Many counts were recorded for this clonotype. This chain connects TRBV7-2 to TRBJ1-3; no clear D. The germline gives CDR1 SGHTA, CDR2 FQGNSA. This CDR3 comprises 15 residues. The V end was cut by 2 bases, the J end by 0 bases, with 8 bases between. The CDR3: CASSLMARSGNTIYF. DNA of the CDR3: TGTGCCAGCAGCTTAATGGCCCGCTCTGGAAACACCATATATTTT.

This clonotype was observed a single time. The V and J genes are TRBV12-3 or TRBV12-4 and TRBJ1-1; no definite D call. V was pared by 2 bases and J by 0 bases, with 13 bases between. This CDR3 has 16 amino acids. The CDR3 reads CASSLYRQTMNTEAFF. The CDR3 bases are TGTGCCAGCAGTTTATATCGTCAGACAATGAACACTGAAGCTTTCTTT.

This clonotype came up a few times. The chain has TRBV6-1 and TRBJ1-5; 7 bases fit TRBD1. Germline values: CDR1 MNHNS, CDR2 SASEGT. This CDR3 has 15 residues. Trimming removed 2 bases from V and 6 bases from J; junction bases left unmatched: 7. The CDR3 spells CASSETETGSQPQHF. The CDR3 DNA sequence: TGTGCCAGCAGTGAAACGGAGACAGGGAGTCAGCCCCAGCATTTT.

This clonotype was seen more than once but under ten times. CDR3 loop: CASSPTETGSGYTF. The CDR3 DNA follows: TGCGCCAGCAGCCCAACGGAGACAGGGAGCGGCTACACCTTC. The chain recombines TRBV5-1 with TRBJ1-2, with 7 bases that match TRBD1. The CDR3 length is 14 residues. V lost 4 bases and J lost 8; bases outside the gene matches: 11. CDR1 is SGHRS, CDR2 YFSETQ, per germline.

The chain has TRBV5-1 and TRBJ1-4; D remains ambiguous. The CDR3 sequence is 14 residues long. The germline gives CDR1 SGHRS, CDR2 YFSETQ. The ends were cut back, 2 bases at V and 8 bases at J, with 13 bases in the middle. CDR3 in DNA: TGCGCCAGCAGCTTTTCTCGGACGGAGGAAAAACTGTTTTTT. Translated: CASSFSRTEEKLFF. Full variable domain (missing parts from reference TRBV5-1 and TRBJ1-4): KAGVTQTPRYLIKTRGQQVTLSCSPISGHRSVSWYQQTPGQGLQFLFEYFSETQRNKGNFPGRFSGRQFSNSRSEMNVSTLELGDSALYLCASSFSRTEEKLFFGSGTQLSVL.

This clonotype occurred a few times. This chain uses TRBV3-1 with TRBJ2-1, with a tentative D call TRBD1 (7 bases). This CDR3 spans 14 amino acids. Trimming removed 1 base from V and 9 bases from J, with 13 bases in between. CDR1 is LGHDT, CDR2 YNNKEL, per germline (reference sequence). The CDR3 coding sequence is TGTGCCAGCAGCCAAGCGAACAGGGGAGGTGAGCAGTTCTTC. It specifies CASSQANRGGEQFF.

The sample holds a few counts of this clonotype. V usage is TRBV11-3 and J usage is TRBJ2-3; 8 bases map to TRBD2. The CDR3 covers 15 residues. Germline V gene data show CDR1 as SGHNT and CDR2 as YENEEA. The V segment lost 2 bases and the J segment 4 bases; nucleotides outside the gene matches: 5. CDR3 sequence reads: CASSLMGLESDTQYF. The CDR3 DNA is TGTGCCAGCAGCTTAATGGGACTAGAGTCAGATACGCAGTATTTT.

This clonotype was detected many times. The genes are TRBV12-3 or TRBV12-4 and TRBJ1-1; 7 bases map to TRBD1. This CDR3 spans 14 amino acids. With 6 bases clipped from V and 4 bases from J, the junction kept 8 bases outside the gene matches. This chain's CDR3 is CASRQYRGSTEAFF. The CDR3 DNA reads as TGTGCCAGCAGGCAGTACAGGGGAAGCACTGAAGCTTTCTTT.

This clonotype was seen many times. This chain connects TRBV11-3 to TRBJ1-1, with D possibly matching TRBD1 (6 bases). CDR1 and CDR2 (germline): SGHNT, YENEEA. Trimming took 5 bases from V and 6 from J, leaving 13 bases between them. The CDR3 is 13 amino acids. CDR3: CASSPRGGPEAFF. CDR3 sequence (DNA): TGTGCCAGCAGCCCAAGAGGGGGTCCTGAAGCTTTCTTT.

The chain recombines TRBV11-3 with TRBJ1-1; perhaps TRBD1 as D (5 bases). Trimming stripped 5 bases from V and 6 bases from J, with 10 bases between. The germline V gene has CDR1 SGHNT and CDR2 YENEEA. The CDR3 contains 12 residues. In DNA form, the CDR3 reads TGTGCCAGCAGCAACCGGGACTCTGAAGCTTTCTTT. This gives the protein CASSNRDSEAFF.

The chain uses TRBV5-4 and TRBJ2-7; D possibly corresponds to TRBD2 (5 bases). Per the germline V gene, CDR1 is SGHNT and CDR2 is YYREEE (reference sequence). V lost 0 bases and J lost 5, with 15 bases in between. The CDR3 length is 15 residues. CDR3 amino acids: CASSLDPGVFNEQYF. The DNA for the CDR3 is TGTGCCAGCAGCTTGGATCCCGGGGTCTTCAACGAGCAGTACTTC.

This clonotype came up many times. V is TRBV7-9 and J is TRBJ1-1, with 7 nucleotides matching TRBD1. With V trimmed by 7 bases and J by 5 bases, 1 base remained unmatched. Germline V CDR1 and CDR2: SEHNR, FQNEAQ (reference sequence). This CDR3 spans 11 amino acids. The CDR3: CASKGATEAFF. The CDR3 DNA reads TGTGCCAGCAAGGGGGCTACTGAAGCTTTCTTT.

The CDR3 loop is CSVEDQEGGIPYGYTF. The CDR3, as DNA: TGCAGCGTTGAAGATCAAGAGGGAGGGATTCCTTATGGCTACACCTTC. The rearrangement links TRBV29-1 to TRBJ1-2; D unresolved. V gave up 0 bases and J gave up 5 bases, with 19 bases separating them. CDR3 length: 16 amino acids. Germline CDR1 and CDR2: SQVTM and ANQGSEA. Drawing the rest from reference TRBV29-1 and TRBJ1-2, the complete variable domain is SAVISQKPSRDICQRGTSLTIQCQVDSQVTMMFWYRQQPGQSLTLIATANQGSEATYESGFVIDKFPISRPNLTFSTLTVSNMSPEDSSIYLCSVEDQEGGIPYGYTFGSGTRLTVV.

This clonotype was recorded at least ten times. The chain's CDR3 is CASSEGGGGQSYNEQFF. CDR3 nucleotide sequence: TGTGCCAGCAGTGAAGGTGGGGGGGGCCAGTCCTACAATGAGCAGTTCTTC. The gene calls are TRBV2 and TRBJ2-1, with D perhaps matching TRBD2 (7 bases). Germline V gene sequence: CDR1 SNHLY, CDR2 FYNNEI. The CDR3 has 17 residues. Deletions cut 1 base from V and 1 base from J, with 14 bases between.

The chain carries TRBV6-1 and TRBJ2-1; 7 bases agree with TRBD2. The junction had 5 bases not matched to a gene; V was cut back by 5 bases and J by 4 bases. This CDR3 contains 14 residues. Germline V gene lookup returns CDR1 MNHNS and CDR2 SASEGT. The CDR3 coding sequence is TGTGCCAGCAGTTGGGCGGGAGAGTACAATGAGCAGTTCTTC. This gives the protein CASSWAGEYNEQFF.

This clonotype has just a few counts. V gene TRBV7-9 combines with J gene TRBJ1-4, with D unresolved. The germline V gene has CDR1 SEHNR and CDR2 FQNEAQ (reference sequence). This CDR3 spans 14 amino acids. Trimming pared 1 base from V and 6 bases from J, leaving 9 bases between. The CDR3: CASSLVISDEKLFF. In DNA, the CDR3 is TGTGCCAGCAGCTTAGTTATCTCGGATGAAAAACTGTTTTTT.